The present TCR beta chain was sequenced within a study of blood T cell repertoires in COVID-19. For the study at large: T cells, B-cell-depleted T cells, or PBMCs provided the cDNA or gDNA that served as material.

Original handling: Nucleated cell counts were estimated from reference gene primer amplification. The method was immunoSEQ multiplex PCR; TCRdb's version includes in-frame clones alone and lacks a portion of them. The V and J calls and clone size were taken over from that table, and D and trimming were inferred from the DNA. In the table there are approximately 220,000 clones, roughly 84% of which are singletons. CDR3 size: 15 residues. V was pared by 7 bases and J by 7 bases, with 12 bases of the junction left unmatched. The germline gives CDR1 MDHEN, CDR2 SYDVKM. This TCR derives from a man aged 45-65 years who had recovered from COVID-19. V is TRBV28 and J is TRBJ1-5; TRBD1 matches at 8 bases. Sequencing was done on a sample of peripheral blood. The CDR3 sequence is CASNSLGQGRQPQHF. The CDR3 DNA reads TGTGCCAGCAATTCCTTAGGACAGGGAAGGCAGCCCCAGCATTTT.